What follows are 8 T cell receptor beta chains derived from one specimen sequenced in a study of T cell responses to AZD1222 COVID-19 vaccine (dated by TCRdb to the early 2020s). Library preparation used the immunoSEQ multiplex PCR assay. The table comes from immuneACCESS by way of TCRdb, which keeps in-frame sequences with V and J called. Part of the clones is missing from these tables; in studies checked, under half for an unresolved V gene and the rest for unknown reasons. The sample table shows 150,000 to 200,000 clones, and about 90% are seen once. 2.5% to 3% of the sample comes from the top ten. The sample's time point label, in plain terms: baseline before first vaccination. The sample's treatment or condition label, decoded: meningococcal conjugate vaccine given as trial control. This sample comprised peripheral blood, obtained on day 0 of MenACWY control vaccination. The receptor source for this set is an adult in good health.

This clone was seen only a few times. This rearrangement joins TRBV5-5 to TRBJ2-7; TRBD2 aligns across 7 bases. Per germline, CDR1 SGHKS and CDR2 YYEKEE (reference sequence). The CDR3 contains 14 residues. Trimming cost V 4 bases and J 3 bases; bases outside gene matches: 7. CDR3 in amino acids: CASSPGLGSYEQYF. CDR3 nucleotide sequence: TGTGCCAGCAGCCCAGGACTAGGTAGCTACGAGCAGTACTTC.

In DNA form, the CDR3 reads TGTGCCAGCAGCTTTAGCGGGGGGAATGAGCAGTTCTTC. Its protein product is CASSFSGGNEQFF. The chain uses TRBV11-3 and TRBJ2-1; 10 positions agree with TRBD2. V trimming: 3 bases; J trimming: 7 bases; junction bases outside the gene matches: 0. Germline V lookup: CDR1 SGHNT, CDR2 YENEEA. CDR3 size: 13 residues.

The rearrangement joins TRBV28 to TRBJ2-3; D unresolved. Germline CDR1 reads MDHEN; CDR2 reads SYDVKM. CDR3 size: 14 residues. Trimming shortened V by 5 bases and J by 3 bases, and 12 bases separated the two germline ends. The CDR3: CASSTATSTDTQYF. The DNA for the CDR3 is TGTGCCAGCAGTACGGCAACTTCAACAGATACGCAGTATTTT.

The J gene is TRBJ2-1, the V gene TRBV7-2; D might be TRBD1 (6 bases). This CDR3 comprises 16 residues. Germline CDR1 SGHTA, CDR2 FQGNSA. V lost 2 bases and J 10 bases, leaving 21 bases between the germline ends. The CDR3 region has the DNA TGTGCCAGCAGCTTAACCTTAGGGACACTTTTACAGGAGCAGTTCTTC. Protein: CASSLTLGTLLQEQFF.

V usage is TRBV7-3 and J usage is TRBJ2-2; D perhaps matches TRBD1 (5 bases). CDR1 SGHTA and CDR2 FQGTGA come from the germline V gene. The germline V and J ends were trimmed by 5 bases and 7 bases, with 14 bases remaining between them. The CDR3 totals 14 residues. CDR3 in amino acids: CASSPRQGDGELFF. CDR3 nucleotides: TGTGCCAGCAGCCCCCGGCAAGGGGACGGGGAGCTGTTTTTT. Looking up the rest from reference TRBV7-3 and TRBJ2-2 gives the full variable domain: GAGVSQTPSNKVTEKGKYVELRCDPISGHTALYWYRQSLGQGPEFLIYFQGTGAADDSGLPNDRFFAVRPEGSVSTLKIQRTERGDSAVYLCASSPRQGDGELFFGEGSRLTVL.

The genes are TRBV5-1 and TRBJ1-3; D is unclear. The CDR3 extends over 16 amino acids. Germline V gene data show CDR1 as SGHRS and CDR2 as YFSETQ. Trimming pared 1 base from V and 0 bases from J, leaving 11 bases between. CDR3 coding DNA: TGCGCCAGCAGCTTGAACCCGGGAAGCTCTGGAAACACCATATATTTT. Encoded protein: CASSLNPGSSGNTIYF.

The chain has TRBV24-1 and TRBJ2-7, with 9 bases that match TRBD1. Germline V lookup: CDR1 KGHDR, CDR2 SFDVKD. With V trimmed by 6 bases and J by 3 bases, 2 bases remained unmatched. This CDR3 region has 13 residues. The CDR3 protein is CATSRTGDYEQYF. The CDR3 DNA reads TGTGCCACCAGTAGGACAGGGGACTACGAGCAGTACTTC.

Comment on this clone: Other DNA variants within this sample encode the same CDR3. CDR3 in DNA: TGTGCCAGCAGTAGGGGACAGGGCTATGGCTACACCTTC. Translating it yields CASSRGQGYGYTF. The gene calls are TRBV28 and TRBJ1-2, with 9 bases matching TRBD1. The CDR3 spans 13 residues. Germline CDR1 is MDHEN and CDR2 is SYDVKM. The V gene end was trimmed by 5 bases and the J gene end by 4 bases; junction bases not matched to a gene: 2.